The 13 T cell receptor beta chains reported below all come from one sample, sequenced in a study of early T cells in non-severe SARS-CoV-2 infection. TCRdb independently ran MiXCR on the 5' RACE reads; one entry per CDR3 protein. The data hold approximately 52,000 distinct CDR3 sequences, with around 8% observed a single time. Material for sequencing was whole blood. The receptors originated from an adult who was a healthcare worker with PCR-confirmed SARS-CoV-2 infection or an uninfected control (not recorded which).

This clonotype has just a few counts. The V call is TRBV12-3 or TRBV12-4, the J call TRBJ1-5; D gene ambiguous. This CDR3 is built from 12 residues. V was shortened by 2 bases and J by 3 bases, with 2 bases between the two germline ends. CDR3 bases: TGTGCCAGCAGTTTATTCAATCAGCCCCAGCATTTT. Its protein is CASSLFNQPQHF.

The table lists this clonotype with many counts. The CDR3: CASSLGSWGTETSTHNEQFF. The CDR3 region has the DNA TGTGCCAGCAGCTTAGGGTCCTGGGGGACGGAAACCTCGACCCACAATGAGCAGTTCTTC. V is TRBV11-2 and J is TRBJ2-1; D possibly matches TRBD1 or TRBD2 (5 bases each). Trimming shortened V by 1 base and J by 5 bases, and 27 bases separated the two germline ends. CDR1 and CDR2 (germline): SGHAT, FQNNGV. The CDR3 sequence is 20 residues long.

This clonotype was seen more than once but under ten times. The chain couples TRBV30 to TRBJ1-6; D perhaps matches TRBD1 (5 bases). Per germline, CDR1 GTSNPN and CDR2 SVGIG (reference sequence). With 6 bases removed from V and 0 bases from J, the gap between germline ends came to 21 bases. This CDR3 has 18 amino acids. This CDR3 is CACLRDPGGSSYNSPLHF. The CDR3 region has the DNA TGTGCCTGCCTACGGGACCCGGGCGGTAGCTCCTATAATTCACCCCTCCACTTT. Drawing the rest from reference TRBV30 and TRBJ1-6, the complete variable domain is SQTIHQWPATLVQPVGSPLSLECTVEGTSNPNLYWYRQAAGRGLQLLFYSVGIGQISSEVPQNLSASRPQDRQFILSSKKLLLSDSGFYLCACLRDPGGSSYNSPLHFGNGTRLTVT.

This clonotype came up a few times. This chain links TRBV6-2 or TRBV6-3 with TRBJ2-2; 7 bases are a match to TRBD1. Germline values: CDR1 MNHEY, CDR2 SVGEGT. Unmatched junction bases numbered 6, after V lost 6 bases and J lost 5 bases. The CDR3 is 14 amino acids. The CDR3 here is CASSRQGLTGELFF. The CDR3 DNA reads TGTGCCAGCAGCAGACAGGGCTTGACCGGGGAGCTGTTTTTT.

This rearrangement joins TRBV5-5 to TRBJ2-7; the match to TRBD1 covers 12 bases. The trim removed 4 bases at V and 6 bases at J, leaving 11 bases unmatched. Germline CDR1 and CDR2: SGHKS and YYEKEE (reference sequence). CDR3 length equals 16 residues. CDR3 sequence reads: CASSRVPGQGAGEQYF. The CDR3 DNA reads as TGTGCCAGCAGCAGAGTACCGGGACAGGGGGCGGGCGAGCAGTACTTC.

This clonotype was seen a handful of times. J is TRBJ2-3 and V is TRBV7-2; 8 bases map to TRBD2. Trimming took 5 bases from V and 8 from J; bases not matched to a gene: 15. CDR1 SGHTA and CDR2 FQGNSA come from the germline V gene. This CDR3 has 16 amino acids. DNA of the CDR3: TGTGCCAGCAGCCCACAGAGCGGGGGTTTTCGGGGTACGCAGTATTTT. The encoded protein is CASSPQSGGFRGTQYF.

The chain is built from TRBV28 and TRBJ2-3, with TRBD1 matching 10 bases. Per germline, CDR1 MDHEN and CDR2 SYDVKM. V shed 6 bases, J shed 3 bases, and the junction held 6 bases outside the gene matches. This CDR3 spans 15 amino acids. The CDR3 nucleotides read TGTGCCAGCAGCCCCGACAGGGGGCGTACAGATACGCAGTATTTT. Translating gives CASSPDRGRTDTQYF. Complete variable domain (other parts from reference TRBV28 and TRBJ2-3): DVKVTQSSRYLVKRTGEKVFLECVQDMDHENMFWYRQDPGLGLRLIYFSYDVKMKEKGDIPEGYSVSREKKERFSLILESASTNQTSMYLCASSPDRGRTDTQYFGPGTRLTVL.

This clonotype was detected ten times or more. For the CDR3, the DNA is TGTGCCAGCAGTCTTCGGGACAGGGGAATTTACGAGCAGTACTTC. Its protein product is CASSLRDRGIYEQYF. This chain uses TRBV6-5 with TRBJ2-7, with 10 bases aligning to TRBD1. The V gene end was trimmed by 5 bases and the J gene end by 4 bases; junction bases not matched to a gene: 8. The CDR3 spans 15 residues. The germline V gene has CDR1 MNHEY and CDR2 SVGAGI.

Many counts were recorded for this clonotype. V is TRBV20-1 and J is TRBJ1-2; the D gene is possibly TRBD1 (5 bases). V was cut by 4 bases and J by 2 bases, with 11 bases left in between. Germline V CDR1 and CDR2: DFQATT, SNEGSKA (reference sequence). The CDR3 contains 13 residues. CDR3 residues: CSATGRLNYGYTF. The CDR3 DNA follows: TGCAGTGCTACAGGGAGGCTAAACTATGGCTACACCTTC.

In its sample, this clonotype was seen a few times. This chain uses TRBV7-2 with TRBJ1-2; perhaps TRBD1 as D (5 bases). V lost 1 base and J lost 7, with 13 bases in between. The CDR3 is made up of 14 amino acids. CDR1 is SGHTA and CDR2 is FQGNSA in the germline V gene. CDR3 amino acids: CASSLGGGITGYTF. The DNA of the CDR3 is TGTGCCAGCAGCTTAGGGGGCGGGATAACTGGCTACACCTTC. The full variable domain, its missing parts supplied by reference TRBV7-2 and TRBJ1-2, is GAGVSQSPSNKVTEKGKDVELRCDPISGHTALYWYRQSLGQGLEFLIYFQGNSAPDKSGLPSDRFSAERTGGSVSTLTIQRTQQEDSAVYLCASSLGGGITGYTFGSGTRLTVV.

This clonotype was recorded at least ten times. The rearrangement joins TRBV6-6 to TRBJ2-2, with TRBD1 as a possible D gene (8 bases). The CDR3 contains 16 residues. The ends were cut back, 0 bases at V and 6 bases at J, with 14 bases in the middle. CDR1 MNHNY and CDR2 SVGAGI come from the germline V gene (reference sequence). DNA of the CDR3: TGTGCCAGCAGTTACTCCCACAGGGGGGGTTCCGGGGAGCTGTTTTTT. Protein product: CASSYSHRGGSGELFF.

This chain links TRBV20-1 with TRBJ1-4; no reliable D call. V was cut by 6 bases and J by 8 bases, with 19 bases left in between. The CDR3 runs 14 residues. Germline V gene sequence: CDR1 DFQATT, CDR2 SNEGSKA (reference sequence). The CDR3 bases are TGCAGTGCCAGGCAAGGAGTGTCACGGGAAAAACTGTTTTTT. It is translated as CSARQGVSREKLFF.

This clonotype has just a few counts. The CDR3 DNA follows: TGTGCTAGTGGCCGAGACAATGTGGCCCTCCACTTT. This codes for CASGRDNVALHF. The chain joins TRBV12-5 to TRBJ1-6, with D hard to call. Germline assignment: CDR1 LGHNT and CDR2 FRNRAP. The CDR3 sequence is 12 residues long. Trimming took 6 bases from V and 14 from J, leaving 14 bases between them. Variable domain in full (rest from reference TRBV12-5 and TRBJ1-6): DARVTQTPRHKVTEMGQEVTMRCQPILGHNTVFWYRQTMMQGLELLAYFRNRAPLDDSGMPKDRFSAEMPDATLATLKIQPSEPRDSAVYFCASGRDNVALHFGNGTRLTVT.